Presented here are 14 T cell receptor beta chains from one specimen sequenced in a study of T cells in Graves' hyperthyroidism and ophthalmopathy. Amplified TCR beta CDR3 regions derived from RNA transcripts. The HTBI primer set served for first-round RT-PCR of the TCR CDR3. A single record per CDR3 protein comes from TCRdb applying MiXCR to the multiplex PCR reads. The sample consists of nearly 600,000 distinct CDR3 sequences, approximately 15% of them appearing once. The material sequenced was blood. These TCRs come from a woman between 18 and 29 years old with Graves' ophthalmopathy.

This clonotype occurred many times. DNA of the CDR3: TGTGCCAGCAGTTTACGGGGACTAGAGACCGATACGCAGTATTTT. Translated: CASSLRGLETDTQYF. This chain joins TRBV12-3 or TRBV12-4 and TRBJ2-3, with 8 bases identical to TRBD2. This CDR3 spans 15 amino acids. With V trimmed by 2 bases and J by 6 bases, 7 bases remained unmatched.

This clonotype has at least ten counts. V and J are TRBV7-2 and TRBJ2-4; 9 bases are shared with TRBD1. CDR1 is SGHTA and CDR2 is FQGNSA in the germline V gene. This CDR3 spans 15 amino acids. Losses at the gene ends were 1 base for V and 7 bases for J; bases not matched to a gene: 5. This CDR3 is CASSLGTGGLNIQYF. In nucleotides, the CDR3 is TGTGCCAGCAGCTTAGGAACAGGGGGCCTGAACATTCAGTACTTC.

This clonotype appeared many times. The rearrangement joins TRBV27 to TRBJ1-2, with D maybe TRBD1 (5 bases). CDR1 and CDR2 from the germline V gene are MNHEY and SMNVEV (reference sequence). There are 15 residues in the CDR3. The V gene lost 3 bases and the J gene lost 0 bases, with 11 bases spanning the gap. This chain's CDR3 is CASSLGLGANYGYTF. The CDR3 DNA follows: TGTGCCAGCAGTTTGGGACTGGGAGCTAACTATGGCTACACCTTC.

This clonotype was observed at least ten times. This chain connects TRBV29-1 to TRBJ2-1; unclear D gene. Germline V gene sequence: CDR1 SQVTM, CDR2 ANQGSEA. Trimming pared 3 bases from V and 0 bases from J, leaving 12 bases between. This CDR3 has 15 amino acids. CDR3 nucleotide sequence: TGCAGCGTTGACTCGGCAGCAAGCTCCTACAATGAGCAGTTCTTC. This encodes CSVDSAASSYNEQFF.

With respect to this clonotype: A much larger clone differs by one base, so this may be a read error. The V and J genes are TRBV7-3 and TRBJ1-5; no reliable D call. There are 13 residues in the CDR3. CDR1 and CDR2 from the germline V gene are SGHTA and FQGTGA. The CDR3 spells CVSSPDANQPQHF. The CDR3 bases are TGTGTCAGCAGCCCGGATGCCAATCAGCCCCAGCATTTT.

About this clonotype itself: The junction departs from the called germline gene at one end, perhaps through a read error. The chain recombines TRBV10-3 with TRBJ1-2; 8 nucleotides align to TRBD1. CDR3 length: 15 residues. Germline V gene data show CDR1 as ENHRY and CDR2 as SYGVKD. The CDR3 spells CVISESNRGNYGYTF. CDR3 in DNA: TGTGTCATCAGTGAGTCTAACAGGGGGAACTATGGCTACACCTTC.

There are many counts of this clonotype. The genes are TRBV30 and TRBJ1-5, with a possible D match to TRBD1 (6 bases). The germline CDR1 and CDR2 sequences are GTSNPN and SVGIG (reference sequence). This CDR3 spans 14 amino acids. V dropped 2 bases and J dropped 2 bases, with 10 bases sitting between them. DNA of the CDR3: TGTGCCTGGAGTCTAAACAGGGGCAATCAGCCCCAGCATTTT. It yields the protein CAWSLNRGNQPQHF.

In DNA, the CDR3 is TGCAGTGCTAGATCGGTAACGAGGGGGGCCAACGTCCTGACTTTC. Translating it yields CSARSVTRGANVLTF. The chain has TRBV20-1 and TRBJ2-6; D ambiguous. The germline V and J ends were trimmed by 2 bases and 4 bases, with 12 bases remaining between them. CDR1 and CDR2 (germline): DFQATT, SNEGSKA (reference sequence). There are 15 residues in the CDR3.

This clonotype was seen repeatedly, ten times or more. The V and J genes are TRBV11-2 and TRBJ2-7; the D gene is possibly TRBD1 (6 bases). Germline CDR1 SGHAT, CDR2 FQNNGV. The V gene lost 5 bases and the J gene lost 2 bases, with 13 bases spanning the gap. CDR3 length: 14 residues. The CDR3 DNA follows: TGTGCCAGCAGCACAGGACAGCTCGCCTACGAGCAGTACTTC. It is translated as CASSTGQLAYEQYF. The complete variable domain, with remaining parts taken from reference TRBV11-2 and TRBJ2-7, reads EAGVAQSPRYKIIEKRQSVAFWCNPISGHATLYWYQQILGQGPKLLIQFQNNGVVDDSQLPKDRFSAERLKGVDSTLKIQPAKLEDSAVYLCASSTGQLAYEQYFGPGTRLTVT.

This clonotype was picked up many times. This chain joins TRBV18 and TRBJ2-3; weak D call: TRBD2 (5 bases). The CDR3 is made up of 15 amino acids. CDR1 and CDR2 (germline): KGHSH, LQKENI. V was pared by 2 bases and J by 1 base, with 10 bases between. Here the CDR3 reads CASSPTSDGTDTQYF. The CDR3 coding sequence is TGTGCCAGCTCACCAACTAGTGATGGCACAGATACGCAGTATTTT.

In regard to this clonotype: This may arise from a read error, as a much more abundant clone is one base away. This rearrangement joins TRBV12-3 or TRBV12-4 to TRBJ2-1; 8 bases map to TRBD1. The CDR3 contains 16 residues. The CDR3 loop is CASSLKNRGTYDEQFF. Written as DNA, the CDR3 is TGTGCCAGCAGTTTGAAAAACAGGGGGACCTACGATGAGCAGTTCTTC.

This clonotype was counted at least ten times. CDR3 nucleotide sequence: TGCGCCAGCAGCCTACACGGGGGGCGCGGGGCCCCGAACACTGAAGCTTTCTTT. It is translated as CASSLHGGRGAPNTEAFF. The rearrangement joins TRBV4-1 to TRBJ1-1; D is possibly TRBD1 (6 bases). The CDR3 covers 18 residues. From germline, CDR1 is MGHRA and CDR2 YSYEKL. Trimming pared 4 bases from V and 1 base from J, leaving 22 bases between.

This clonotype turned up a few times. The J gene is TRBJ1-5, the V gene TRBV4-2; D perhaps matches TRBD1 (5 bases). Trimming took 4 bases from V and 0 from J, leaving 13 bases between them. The CDR3 loop spans 16 amino acids. Germline V gene sequence: CDR1 LGHNA, CDR2 YNFKEQ. CDR3 sequence: CASSRTWDGSNQPQHF. CDR3 sequence (DNA): TGTGCCAGCAGCCGGACCTGGGACGGTAGCAATCAGCCCCAGCATTTT.

The chain is built from TRBV9 and TRBJ2-1; unclear D gene. Trimming removed 0 bases at V and 2 bases at J, with 9 bases between. The V gene's germline CDR1 is SGDLS and CDR2 YYNGEE. This CDR3 spans 15 amino acids. CDR3 nucleotide sequence: TGTGCCAGCAGCGTAGCTAGTCTCCCCTACAATGAGCAGTTCTTC. Residues: CASSVASLPYNEQFF.